This T cell receptor (beta chain) was found in a study of shared clonotypes between healthy human individuals. Whole-study context: Each donor contributed plates that comprised three CD4 naive, three CD4 memory, two CD8 naive and one CD8 memory.

The germline CDR1 and CDR2 sequences are ENHRY and SYGVKD. There are 13 residues in the CDR3. V trimming: 6 bases; J trimming: 7 bases; junction bases outside the gene matches: 7. Study findings and constraints: Donors were few, which limited the genetic and exposure-history diversity represented. As a rule, naive subsets had a larger estimated richness than memory subsets.

Generated by immunoSEQ multiplex PCR, the TCRdb table keeps only in-frame clones and is missing some. The sample shows over a million clones, about 80% of them seen only once. A few counts support this clone. Its antigen is undetermined. The source of this sequence is a man between 18 and 35 years old in good health. Some clones in this sample may be carry-over from other donors' samples. The chain combines TRBV10-3 with TRBJ1-1; 8 nucleotides line up with TRBD1. Sequences were obtained from memory CD4+ T cells from PBMCs. The subset: CD45RA-negative fraction. CDR3 sequence: CAISPQGASEAFF. The CDR3 bases are TGTGCCATCAGCCCTCAGGGGGCAAGTGAAGCTTTCTTT.